These 24 T cell receptor beta chains were all obtained from the same sample, sequenced in a study of CD8+ T cells in alopecia areata. Sequencing used cDNA as its template, made by extracting RNA and reverse transcribing it. The method was immunoSEQ multiplex PCR; TCRdb's version includes in-frame clones alone and lacks a portion of them. The profile shows around 190,000 clones, more than 50% of them singletons. The sequencing sample was made of CD8+ T cells sorted from blood. The receptors here all came from a human donor in good health.

The chain recombines TRBV4-1 with TRBJ2-3; TRBD1 matches 8 bases. The CDR3 covers 14 residues. Germline-derived CDR1 and CDR2 are MGHRA and YSYEKL. V lost 5 bases to trimming and J lost 6 bases; unmatched junction nucleotides: 7. The CDR3 region has the DNA TGCGCCAGCAGCGACAAGACAGGGGCCGATACGCAGTATTTT. Residues: CASSDKTGADTQYF.

This clone was picked up a small number of times. This sequence joins TRBV28 and TRBJ2-5; D perhaps matches TRBD2 (6 bases). With 4 bases removed from V and 4 bases from J, the gap between germline ends came to 16 bases. CDR1 is MDHEN, CDR2 SYDVKM, per germline. The CDR3 totals 15 residues. DNA of the CDR3: TGTGCCAGCAGTTCCACTAGCAGCGGTCGAGAGACCCAGTACTTC. Translating it yields CASSSTSSGRETQYF.

V and J are TRBV13 and TRBJ2-1, with D possibly called TRBD1 or TRBD2 (5 bases each). V was shortened by 7 bases and J by 10 bases, with 11 bases between the two germline ends. This CDR3 is 11 amino acids long. Germline V gene data show CDR1 as PRHDT and CDR2 as FYEKMQ (reference sequence). The chain's CDR3 is CASKLEGEQFF. The CDR3 DNA sequence: TGTGCCAGCAAACTCGAGGGGGAGCAGTTCTTC.

The chain carries TRBV7-6 and TRBJ2-3, with 10 bases lining up with TRBD1. V dropped 6 bases and J dropped 1; count of bases not matched to a gene: 1. CDR3 length: 14 amino acids. Germline V gives CDR1 SGHVS, CDR2 FNYEAQ. CDR3 in DNA: TGTGCCAGCAGTGGGACAGGGGGCACAGATACGCAGTATTTT. This codes for CASSGTGGTDTQYF.

This chain uses TRBV5-6 with TRBJ1-1; D not resolved. The germline CDR1 and CDR2 sequences are SGHDT and YYEEEE. This CDR3 has 15 amino acids. V lost 4 bases and J lost 1, with 14 bases in between. CDR3 bases: TGTGCCAGCAGCCAACTGGAGACCGAGAACACTGAAGCTTTCTTT. Translation: CASSQLETENTEAFF.

This chain joins TRBV30 and TRBJ1-6; TRBD1 agrees at 7 bases. This CDR3 spans 13 amino acids. Germline CDR1 GTSNPN, CDR2 SVGIG (reference sequence). The CDR3 coding sequence is TGTGGGGGACAGAGCTCCTATAATTCACCCCTCCACTTT. This translates into CGGQSSYNSPLHF.

The rearrangement links TRBV29-1 to TRBJ1-2; D is possibly TRBD1 (6 bases). The V gene's germline CDR1 is SQVTM and CDR2 ANQGSEA. V lost 0 bases, J lost 4 bases, and 15 bases lay in between. This CDR3 contains 15 residues. The CDR3 bases are TGCAGCGTTGAAGAAACAGGGACCCCTCCCTATGGCTACACCTTC. This codes for CSVEETGTPPYGYTF.

This clone was detected a few times. The chain is built from TRBV19 and TRBJ2-7; TRBD1 aligns across 10 bases. Per the germline V gene, CDR1 is LNHDA and CDR2 is SQIVND (reference sequence). V shed 9 bases and J 2 bases; nucleotides not matched to a gene: 4. The CDR3 has 13 amino acids. The CDR3 DNA sequence: TGTGCCAGCGGGACAGGGGTCCCCTACGAGCAGTACTTC. This codes for CASGTGVPYEQYF.

The chain is built from TRBV29-1 and TRBJ2-3, with D uncertain. Germline V CDR1 and CDR2: SQVTM, ANQGSEA. This CDR3 contains 10 residues. Trimming stripped 5 bases from V and 6 bases from J, with 6 bases between. CDR3 sequence reads: CSVFGDTQYF. The CDR3, as DNA: TGCAGCGTTTTCGGTGATACGCAGTATTTT.

Only a few counts were recorded for this clone. The V and J genes are TRBV7-9 and TRBJ1-1; 10 bases agree with TRBD1. Per the germline V gene, CDR1 is SEHNR and CDR2 is FQNEAQ (reference sequence). The CDR3 totals 15 residues. Trimming at V came to 4 bases and at J to 3 bases, leaving 5 bases not matched to a gene. The CDR3 is CASSSSGTGDTEAFF. In nucleotides, the CDR3 is TGTGCCAGCAGCTCCTCCGGGACAGGGGACACTGAAGCTTTCTTT. The variable domain in full, with the rest retrieved from reference TRBV7-9 and TRBJ1-1, is DTGVSQNPRHKITKRGQNVTFRCDPISEHNRLYWYRQTLGQGPEFLTYFQNEAQLEKSRLLSDRFSAERPKGSFSTLEIQRTEQGDSAMYLCASSSSGTGDTEAFFGQGTRLTVV.

V gene TRBV5-1 combines with J gene TRBJ2-1, with 8 bases fitting TRBD2. CDR1 is SGHRS, CDR2 YFSETQ, per germline. There are 18 residues in the CDR3. The V segment lost 1 base and the J segment 0 bases; nucleotides outside the gene matches: 9. The chain's CDR3 is CASSLQAGVGSSYNEQFF. Here the CDR3 DNA reads TGCGCCAGCAGCTTGCAAGCGGGGGTCGGGAGCTCCTACAATGAGCAGTTCTTC.

J is TRBJ1-2 and V is TRBV9; TRBD1 might be the D (6 bases). CDR3 length: 11 amino acids. V shed 1 base and J shed 13 bases, with 11 bases lying between them. CDR1 is SGDLS, CDR2 YYNGEE, per germline. The CDR3 DNA reads as TGTGCCAGCAGCGTAACGGGGGCCCTCACCTTC. As protein: CASSVTGALTF.

This chain joins TRBV28 and TRBJ1-4; D ambiguous. Germline CDR1 reads MDHEN; CDR2 reads SYDVKM. Trimming stripped 2 bases from V and 8 bases from J, with 6 bases between. The CDR3 extends over 12 amino acids. DNA for the CDR3: TGTGCCAGCAGTTTACAGTGGGAAAAACTGTTTTTT. It is translated as CASSLQWEKLFF.

The chain uses TRBV7-2 and TRBJ1-2; D perhaps matches TRBD1 (5 bases). The CDR3 is made up of 13 amino acids. V lost 1 base, J lost 5 bases, and 8 bases lay in between. Germline V CDR1 and CDR2: SGHTA, FQGNSA. Written as DNA, the CDR3 is TGTGCCAGCAGCTTAGGACAGAAGTATGGCTACACCTTC. This translates into CASSLGQKYGYTF.

This clone was counted between two and nine times. V gene TRBV4-1 combines with J gene TRBJ2-6; no clear D gene. Looked up from germline, CDR1 is MGHRA and CDR2 is YSYEKL. V gave up 4 bases and J gave up 1 base, with 5 bases separating them. This CDR3 has 14 residues. The CDR3 DNA sequence: TGCGCCAGCAGCCCGGAATCTGGGGCCAACGTCCTGACTTTC. Translated: CASSPESGANVLTF.

The chain combines TRBV29-1 with TRBJ2-7; D is possibly TRBD2 (5 bases). Trimming took 3 bases from V and 6 from J, leaving 12 bases between them. This CDR3 has 12 amino acids. The germline V gene encodes CDR1 SQVTM and CDR2 ANQGSEA. The CDR3 region has the DNA TGCAGCGTTGATCCGGGATCGGGCGAGCAGTACTTC. This codes for CSVDPGSGEQYF.

The CDR3 nucleotides read TGTGCCAGCAGCCCGGGACTAGGGTCCTACGAGCAGTACTTC. As protein: CASSPGLGSYEQYF. The rearrangement joins TRBV11-2 to TRBJ2-7, with 8 bases aligning to TRBD2. Trimming cost V 5 bases and J 1 base; bases outside gene matches: 4. The CDR3 contains 14 residues. Germline CDR1 SGHAT, CDR2 FQNNGV.

This clone was counted only a few times. This rearrangement joins TRBV19 to TRBJ1-2, with TRBD1 as a possible D gene (5 bases). V was pared by 6 bases and J by 7 bases, with 24 bases between. Germline assignment: CDR1 LNHDA and CDR2 SQIVND (reference sequence). The CDR3 is 16 amino acids. CDR3 coding DNA: TGTGCCAGTAGGCCTAGGAGCCGGGACTCCCCACGTGGCTACACCTTC. Amino acid sequence: CASRPRSRDSPRGYTF.

A few counts support this clone. J is TRBJ1-3 and V is TRBV9; D is possibly TRBD1 (5 bases). CDR1 and CDR2 from the germline V gene are SGDLS and YYNGEE. The length of the CDR3 is 15 residues. The V and J ends lost 0 bases and 0 bases respectively, with 7 bases between them. Here the CDR3 reads CASSVDGASGNTIYF. CDR3 in DNA: TGTGCCAGCAGCGTAGACGGGGCCTCTGGAAACACCATATATTTT.

The rearrangement uses TRBV7-9 and TRBJ2-5; D possibly corresponds to TRBD2 (5 bases). From germline, CDR1 is SEHNR and CDR2 FQNEAQ (reference sequence). The ends were cut back, 3 bases at V and 5 bases at J, with 13 bases in the middle. This CDR3 is 14 amino acids long. This chain's CDR3 is CASSFQRPRETQYF. As DNA, the CDR3 is TGTGCCAGCAGCTTTCAGCGGCCGAGGGAGACCCAGTACTTC.

The chain recombines TRBV7-9 with TRBJ2-7; no clear D gene. Deletions cut 5 bases from V and 5 bases from J, with 7 bases between. The germline V gene has CDR1 SEHNR and CDR2 FQNEAQ (reference sequence). This CDR3 is 11 amino acids long. The CDR3: CASSPVHEQYF. CDR3 DNA sequence: TGTGCCAGCAGCCCGGTCCACGAGCAGTACTTC.

This clone was counted between two and nine times. The J gene is TRBJ2-2, the V gene TRBV28; D is ambiguous. V lost 4 bases, J lost 6 bases, and 3 bases lay in between. Germline assignment: CDR1 MDHEN and CDR2 SYDVKM. CDR3 length: 11 amino acids. The CDR3 DNA reads TGTGCCAGCAGTTGGTCCGGGGAGCTGTTTTTT. Amino acids: CASSWSGELFF.

This chain links TRBV27 with TRBJ2-7, with 9 bases lining up with TRBD1. Germline CDR1 and CDR2: MNHEY and SMNVEV (reference sequence). CDR3 length equals 15 residues. The junction had 9 bases not matched to a gene; V was cut back by 4 bases and J by 5 bases. Written as DNA, the CDR3 is TGTGCCAGCAGTTCCCGGGGACAGGGAGCCGACGAGCAGTACTTC. Amino acids: CASSSRGQGADEQYF.

The chain uses TRBV27 and TRBJ2-3; TRBD2 agrees at 7 bases. V lost 3 bases to trimming and J lost 3 bases; unmatched junction nucleotides: 0. Germline CDR1 reads MNHEY; CDR2 reads SMNVEV (reference sequence). The CDR3 sequence is 13 residues long. The CDR3 DNA sequence: TGTGCCAGCAGTTTCGGGGGGACAGATACGCAGTATTTT. It encodes CASSFGGTDTQYF.